This entry lists 9 T cell receptor beta chains sequenced from one sample in a study of blood T cell repertoires in COVID-19. Some clones are missing from TCRdb's copy, which holds only in-frame ones; the method was immunoSEQ multiplex PCR. Of over 110,000 clones in the sample, 80% are singletons; the top ten hold around 3.7%. Input material: peripheral blood. These TCRs come from a man aged 65-85 years who had recovered from COVID-19.

V usage is TRBV10-2 and J usage is TRBJ2-5; 7 bases are shared with TRBD2. Germline V gene sequence: CDR1 WSHSY, CDR2 SAAADI. This CDR3 comprises 17 residues. The V segment lost 1 base and the J segment 0 bases; nucleotides outside the gene matches: 8. The CDR3 coding sequence is TGCGCCAGCAGTGAGTGGGGGGGAGGGCCTCACCAAGAGACCCAGTACTTC. Its protein product is CASSEWGGGPHQETQYF.

This clone appeared a few times. The rearrangement uses TRBV7-8 and TRBJ1-1; D gene ambiguous. V lost 5 bases to trimming and J lost 5 bases, with 12 bases between them. Germline CDR1 reads SGHVS; CDR2 reads FQNEAQ. The CDR3 consists of 13 residues. CDR3 in amino acids: CASSVFRGTEAFF. Here the CDR3 DNA reads TGTGCCAGCAGCGTGTTCCGAGGGACTGAAGCTTTCTTT.

The chain recombines TRBV7-8 with TRBJ1-3, with D possibly matching TRBD1 (6 bases). Germline CDR1 is SGHVS and CDR2 is FQNEAQ. This CDR3 is 15 amino acids long. Trimming removed 6 bases at V and 0 bases at J, with 12 bases between. The CDR3: CASSSTGYSGNTIYF. In DNA form, the CDR3 reads TGTGCCAGCAGTTCGACAGGTTACTCTGGAAACACCATATATTTT.

CDR3 nucleotide sequence: TGTGCCAGCAGCATAGCGGAGAGCTACGAGCAGTACTTC. It yields the protein CASSIAESYEQYF. The chain links TRBV11-2 to TRBJ2-7; D perhaps matches TRBD2 (6 bases). Germline CDR1 is SGHAT and CDR2 is FQNNGV. The CDR3 extends over 13 amino acids. V lost 5 bases, J lost 3 bases, and 11 bases lay in between.

This clone came up once. The rearrangement links TRBV5-1 to TRBJ2-2; D perhaps matches TRBD1 (7 bases). CDR3 length equals 16 residues. Per germline, CDR1 SGHRS and CDR2 YFSETQ. V lost 0 bases, J lost 4 bases, and 13 bases lay in between. The CDR3 DNA reads as TGCGCCAGCAGCTTGGAGACAGGGCGGGGCACCGGGGAGCTGTTTTTT. Its translation is CASSLETGRGTGELFF.

The V gene is TRBV6-5, the J gene TRBJ2-7; D uncertain. V shed 9 bases and J shed 3 bases, with 12 bases lying between them. CDR1 is MNHEY and CDR2 is SVGAGI in the germline V gene. The CDR3 runs 12 residues. The DNA of the CDR3 is TGTGCCAGTCGCGCGTCCTACTACGAGCAGTACTTC. Its protein is CASRASYYEQYF.

A few counts support this clone. This chain uses TRBV27 with TRBJ1-2, with 8 positions matching TRBD1. The germline gives CDR1 MNHEY, CDR2 SMNVEV (reference sequence). The CDR3 extends over 17 amino acids. With V trimmed by 1 base and J by 3 bases, 10 bases remained unmatched. The CDR3 is CASSLLPGQGFDYGYTF. For the CDR3, the DNA is TGTGCCAGCAGTTTATTACCCGGACAGGGCTTTGACTATGGCTACACCTTC.

The chain carries TRBV30 and TRBJ1-1; unclear D gene. V was clipped by 0 bases and J by 5 bases, with 10 bases between them. Germline lookup yields CDR1 GTSNPN and CDR2 SVGIG (reference sequence). CDR3 size: 13 residues. The CDR3 loop is CAWSVGGLTEAFF. As DNA, the CDR3 is TGTGCCTGGAGTGTAGGAGGTCTGACTGAAGCTTTCTTT.

This chain links TRBV7-6 with TRBJ2-1, with 7 bases matching TRBD2. This CDR3 spans 19 amino acids. After removal of 0 bases from V and 4 bases from J, the junction contained 15 bases not matched to a gene. Germline CDR1 SGHVS, CDR2 FNYEAQ. The CDR3, as DNA: TGTGCCAGCAGCTTAGCACTAGCGTCCCCCCGGGGTTCTTACAATGAGCAGTTCTTC. Protein product: CASSLALASPRGSYNEQFF.